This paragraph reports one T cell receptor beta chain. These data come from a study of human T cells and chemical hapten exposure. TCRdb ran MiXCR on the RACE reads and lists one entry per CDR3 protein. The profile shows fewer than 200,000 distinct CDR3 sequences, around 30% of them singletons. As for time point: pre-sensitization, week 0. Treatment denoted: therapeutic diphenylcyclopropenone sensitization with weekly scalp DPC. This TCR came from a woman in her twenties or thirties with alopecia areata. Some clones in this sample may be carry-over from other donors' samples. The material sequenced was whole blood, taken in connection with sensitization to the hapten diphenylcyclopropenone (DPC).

The CDR3 DNA follows: TGTGCCAGCAGTTTCTCCGTCAGGGAAGGCTACACCTTC. Residues: CASSFSVREGYTF. The V call is TRBV28, the J call TRBJ1-2, with a tentative D call TRBD1 (5 bases). V lost 3 bases and J lost 8, with 13 bases in between. The CDR3 spans 13 residues. CDR1 is MDHEN, CDR2 SYDVKM, per germline.